The 5 T cell receptor beta chains below were found in one sample sequenced in a study of shared clonotypes between healthy human individuals. The naive CD8 fraction comprised CD45RO-negative cells positively selected for CCR7 and excluded terminally differentiated effector memory CD45RA+ cells. Method: immunoSEQ multiplex PCR; TCRdb's copy keeps in-frame clones and lacks some. The sample holds hundreds of thousands of clones, 90% to 95% seen once. Sequences were obtained from naive CD8+ T cells sorted from blood. These receptors all come from a young man in good health.

This chain connects TRBV2 to TRBJ2-7; 9 bases match TRBD2. The CDR3 consists of 18 residues. From germline, CDR1 is SNHLY and CDR2 FYNNEI. After removal of 5 bases from V and 0 bases from J, the junction contained 14 bases not matched to a gene. In DNA, the CDR3 is TGTGCCAGCAGTCCTATAGCGGGAGAGTTAACGAGCTCCTACGAGCAGTACTTC. Its translation is CASSPIAGELTSSYEQYF.

This rearrangement joins TRBV13 to TRBJ2-3; weak D call: TRBD2 (6 bases). Germline-derived CDR1 and CDR2 are PRHDT and FYEKMQ (reference sequence). V was pared by 1 base and J by 2 bases, with 10 bases between. CDR3 length: 15 residues. CDR3 region: CASSLEGGLTDTQYF. CDR3 sequence (DNA): TGTGCCAGCAGCTTAGAGGGAGGCCTCACAGATACGCAGTATTTT.

The chain employs TRBV5-8 and TRBJ1-5; D remains ambiguous. Germline V gene lookup returns CDR1 SGHTS and CDR2 YDEGEE. V was pared by 2 bases and J by 2 bases, with 11 bases between. This CDR3 contains 15 residues. The CDR3 spells CASSFGSSGNQPQHF. The CDR3 coding sequence is TGTGCCAGCAGCTTTGGATCTTCAGGCAATCAGCCCCAGCATTTT.

V usage is TRBV5-4 and J usage is TRBJ2-1, with a possible D match to TRBD2 (6 bases). V lost 4 bases and J 0 bases, leaving 20 bases between the germline ends. The CDR3 extends over 18 amino acids. In germline, CDR1 is SGHNT, CDR2 YYREEE (reference sequence). CDR3 loop: CASSPDLAGRSSYNEQFF. The CDR3 DNA follows: TGTGCCAGCAGCCCGGACTTGGCTGGGAGGAGCTCCTACAATGAGCAGTTCTTC. The full variable domain, in which reference TRBV5-4 and TRBJ2-1 provide the parts outside the CDR3, is ETGVTQSPTHLIKTRGQQVTLRCSSQSGHNTVSWYQQALGQGPQFIFQYYREEENGRGNFPPRFSGLQFPNYSSELNVNALELDDSALYLCASSPDLAGRSSYNEQFFGPGTRLTVL.

This chain connects TRBV2 to TRBJ2-7; D ambiguous. Trimming pared 0 bases from V and 3 bases from J, leaving 9 bases between. The CDR3 is made up of 14 amino acids. Germline V gene sequence: CDR1 SNHLY, CDR2 FYNNEI. The CDR3 loop reads CASSEAPGHYEQYF. The CDR3 region has the DNA TGTGCCAGCAGTGAAGCCCCGGGTCACTACGAGCAGTACTTC.